What follows is one TCR beta chain and its context. The antigen is unknown. Clones were sequenced by immunoSEQ multiplex PCR, and TCRdb holds only the in-frame ones, with some missing. Found here are tens of thousands of clones, roughly 87% of them singletons; the top ten hold around 2%. This sample is drawn from a study of lymphopenia after photon versus proton radiotherapy. General study points: Proton therapy kept repertoires fairly stable, unlike photons, which gained effector/memory cells.

CDR1 MNHEY and CDR2 SVGAGI come from the germline V gene. The CDR3 is 13 residues long. The germline V and J ends were trimmed by 7 bases and 5 bases, with 14 bases remaining between them. The sequences come from peripheral blood, collected from a patient treated with photon-based radiotherapy. The receptor comes from a middle-aged man with gastric cancer. V gene TRBV6-5 combines with J gene TRBJ1-1, with D possibly matching TRBD1 (6 bases). The CDR3: CASNHRRGTEAFF. CDR3 nucleotide sequence: TGTGCCAGCAACCACCGGAGGGGGACTGAAGCTTTCTTT.